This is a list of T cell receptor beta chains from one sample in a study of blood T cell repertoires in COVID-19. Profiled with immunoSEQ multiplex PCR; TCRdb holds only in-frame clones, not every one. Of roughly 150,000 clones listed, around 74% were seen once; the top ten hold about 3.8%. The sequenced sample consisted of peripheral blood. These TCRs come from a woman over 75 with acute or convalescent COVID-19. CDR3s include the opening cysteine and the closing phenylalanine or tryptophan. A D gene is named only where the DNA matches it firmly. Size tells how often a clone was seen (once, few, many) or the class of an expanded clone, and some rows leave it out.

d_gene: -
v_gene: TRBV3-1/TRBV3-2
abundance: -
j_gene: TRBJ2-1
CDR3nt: TGTGCCAGCAGCCAAGATCATGGGAGTTACAATGAGCAGTTCTTC
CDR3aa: CASSQDHGSYNEQFF

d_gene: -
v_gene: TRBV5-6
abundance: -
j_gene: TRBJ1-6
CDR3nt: TGTGCCAGCAGCTTGGCCGGGGGACTCTATAATTCACCCCTCCACTTT
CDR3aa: CASSLAGGLYNSPLHF

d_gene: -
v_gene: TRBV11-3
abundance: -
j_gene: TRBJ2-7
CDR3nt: TGTGCCAGCAGCTTAGGGGGAGAATACGAGCAGTACTTC
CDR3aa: CASSLGGEYEQYF

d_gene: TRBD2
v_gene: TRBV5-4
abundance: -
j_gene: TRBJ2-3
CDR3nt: TGTGCCAGCAGCTCTAGCGGGAGGGCCCTCGGAGATACGCAGTATTTT
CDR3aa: CASSSSGRALGDTQYF

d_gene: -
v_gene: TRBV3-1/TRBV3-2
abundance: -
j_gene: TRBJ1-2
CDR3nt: TGTGCCAGCAGCCAAGTTCAGGGTAGGGATGGCTACACCTTC
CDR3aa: CASSQVQGRDGYTF

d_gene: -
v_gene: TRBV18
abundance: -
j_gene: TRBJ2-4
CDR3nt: TGTGCCAGCTCACCATCACGGGACACGGGGAAAAACATTCAGTACTTC
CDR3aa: CASSPSRDTGKNIQYF

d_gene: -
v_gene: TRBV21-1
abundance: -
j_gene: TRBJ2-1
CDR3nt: -
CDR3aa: CASFGGGADNEQFF

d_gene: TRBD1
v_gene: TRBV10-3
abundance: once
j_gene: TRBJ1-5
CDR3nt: TGTGCCATCAGTCTGACAGGGGATCAGCCCCAGCATTTT
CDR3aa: CAISLTGDQPQHF

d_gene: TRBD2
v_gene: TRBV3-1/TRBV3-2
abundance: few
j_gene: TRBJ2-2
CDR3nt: TGTGCCAGCAGTCCTACTAGCGGGAGAAGCGGGGAGCTGTTTTTT
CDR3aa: CASSPTSGRSGELFF

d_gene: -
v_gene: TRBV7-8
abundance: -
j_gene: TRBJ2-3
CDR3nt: TGTGCCAGCAGCACCAGACTCGGCACAGATACGCAGTATTTT
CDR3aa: CASSTRLGTDTQYF

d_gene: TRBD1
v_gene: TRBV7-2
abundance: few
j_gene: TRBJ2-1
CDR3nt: TGTGCCAGCAGCTTTCCGGGACAGCAGTACAATGAGCAGTTCTTC
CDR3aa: CASSFPGQQYNEQFF